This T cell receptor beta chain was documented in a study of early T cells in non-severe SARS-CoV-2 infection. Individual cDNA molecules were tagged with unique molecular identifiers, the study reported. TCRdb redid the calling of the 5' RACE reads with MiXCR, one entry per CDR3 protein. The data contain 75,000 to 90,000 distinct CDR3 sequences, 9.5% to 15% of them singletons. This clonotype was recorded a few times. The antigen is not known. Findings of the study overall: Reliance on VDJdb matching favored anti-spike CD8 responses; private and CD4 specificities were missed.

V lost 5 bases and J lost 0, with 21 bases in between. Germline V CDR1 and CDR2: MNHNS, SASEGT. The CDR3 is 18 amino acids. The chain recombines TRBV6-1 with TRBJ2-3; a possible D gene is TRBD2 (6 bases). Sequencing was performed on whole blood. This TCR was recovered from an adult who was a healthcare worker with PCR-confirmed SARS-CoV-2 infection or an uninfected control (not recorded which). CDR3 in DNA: TGTGCCAGCAGTAGGTCGGGTACGGGACTTATCAGCACAGATACGCAGTATTTT. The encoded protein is CASSRSGTGLISTDTQYF.